A selection of T cell receptor beta chains follows, all from one sample in a study of blood T cell repertoires in COVID-19. Only in-frame clones appear in the TCRdb table, and some are missing; sequencing was by immunoSEQ multiplex PCR. The sample consists of some 68,000 clones, roughly 85% of them appearing once. Sequencing was carried out using peripheral blood. The source of these receptors is a woman aged 45-59 years with COVID-19, enrolled during active disease. Each CDR3 is given with its conserved first and last residue.

v_gene	j_gene	len	CDR3aa
TRBV6-5	TRBJ2-7	15	CASKELAGPSYEQYF
TRBV7-6	TRBJ1-3	17	CASSPGGGRSSGNTIYF
TRBV3-1/TRBV3-2	TRBJ2-1	14	CASSQAGGRGEQFF
TRBV3-1/TRBV3-2	TRBJ2-7	12	CASTSRGYEQYF
TRBV3-1/TRBV3-2	TRBJ2-7	15	CASSRENRATYEQYF
TRBV5-6	TRBJ1-1	11	CASSRGTGAFF
TRBV29-1	TRBJ2-7	14	CSVVALAGGREQYF
TRBV10-3	TRBJ2-6	16	CAISESYSGGANVLTF
TRBV2	TRBJ1-2	15	CASYSPQGGYYGYTF
TRBV7-3	TRBJ1-2	14	CASSLTSGGGGYTF
TRBV28	TRBJ2-7	13	CASRQGQAGEQYF
TRBV7-8	TRBJ2-1	17	CASSSRGAQGADNEQFF
TRBV7-9	TRBJ1-3	15	CASSQDGIPGNTIYF
TRBV18	TRBJ2-1	15	CASSRQESSYNEQFF
TRBV27	TRBJ2-7	15	CASSPLAGSSYEQYF
TRBV27	TRBJ2-3	14	CASRRAGSTDTQYF
TRBV19	TRBJ2-7	14	CASSLGQGRYEQYF
TRBV19	TRBJ2-1	17	CASSIDQGLAGLNGQFF
TRBV2	TRBJ2-3	14	CASTSGRGTDTQYF
TRBV19	TRBJ1-3	14	CASSVGQTGNTIYF